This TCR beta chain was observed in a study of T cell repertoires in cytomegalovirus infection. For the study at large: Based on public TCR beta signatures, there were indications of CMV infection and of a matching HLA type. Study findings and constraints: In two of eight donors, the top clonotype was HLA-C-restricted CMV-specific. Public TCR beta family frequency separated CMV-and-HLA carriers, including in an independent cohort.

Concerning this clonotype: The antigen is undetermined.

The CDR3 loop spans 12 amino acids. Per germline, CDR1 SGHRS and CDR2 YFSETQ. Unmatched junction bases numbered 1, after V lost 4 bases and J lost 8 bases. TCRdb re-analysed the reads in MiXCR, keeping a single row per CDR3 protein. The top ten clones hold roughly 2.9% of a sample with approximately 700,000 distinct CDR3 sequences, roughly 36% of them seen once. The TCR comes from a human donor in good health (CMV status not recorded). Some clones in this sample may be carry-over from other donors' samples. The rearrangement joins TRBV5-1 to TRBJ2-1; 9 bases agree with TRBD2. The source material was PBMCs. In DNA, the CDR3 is TGCGCCAGCAGCGTAGCGGGAGATGAGCAGTTCTTC. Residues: CASSVAGDEQFF.